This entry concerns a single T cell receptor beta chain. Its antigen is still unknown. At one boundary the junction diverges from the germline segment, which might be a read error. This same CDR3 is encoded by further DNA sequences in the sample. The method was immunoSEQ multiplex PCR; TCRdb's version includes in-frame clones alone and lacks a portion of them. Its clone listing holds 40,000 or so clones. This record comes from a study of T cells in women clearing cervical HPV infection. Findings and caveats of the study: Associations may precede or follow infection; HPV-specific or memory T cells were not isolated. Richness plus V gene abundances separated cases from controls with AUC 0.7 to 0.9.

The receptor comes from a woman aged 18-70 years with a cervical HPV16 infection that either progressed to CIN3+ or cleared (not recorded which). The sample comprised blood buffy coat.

The sequenced part of the CDR3 DNA is TGTGCCAGCTCACCAAGGACAACGAACCAAGGAAACACG. Protein sequence: CASSPRTTNQGNT. The whole CDR3 is CASSPRTTNQGNTIYF. The chain couples TRBV18 to TRBJ1-3, with TRBD1 as a possible D gene (5 bases). The missing CDR3 end, 3 residues past where the read stops, is filled in from the germline J gene. The CDR3 covers 16 residues. Germline V gene lookup returns CDR1 KGHSH and CDR2 LQKENI.